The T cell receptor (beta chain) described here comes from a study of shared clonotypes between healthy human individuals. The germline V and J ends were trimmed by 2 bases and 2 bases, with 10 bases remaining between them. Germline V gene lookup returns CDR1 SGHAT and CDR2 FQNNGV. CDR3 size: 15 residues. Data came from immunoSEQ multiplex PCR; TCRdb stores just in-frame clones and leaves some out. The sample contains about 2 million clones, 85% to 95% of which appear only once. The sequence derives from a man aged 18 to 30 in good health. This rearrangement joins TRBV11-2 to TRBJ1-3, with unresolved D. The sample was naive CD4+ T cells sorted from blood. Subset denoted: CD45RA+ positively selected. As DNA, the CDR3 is TGTGCCAGCAGCTTAATCGGAAATACTGGAAACACCATATATTTT. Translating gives CASSLIGNTGNTIYF.